This TCR beta chain was found in a study of molecular identifiers for immune sequencing clone quantification. From about 20,000 to 1,000,000 sorted cells, naive CD8 libraries were generated with 10%, 30% or 50% RNA. Sorting was used to obtain naive CD8 T cells (CD8+CD4-CCR7+CD45RA+). This clonotype turned up a few times. Its antigen remains unidentified. The study, taken as a whole, reports: Among some 910,000 naive cells, as was reported, spiked Jurkat TCR RNA from one cell was detectable.

Each CDR3 protein is one row after TCRdb ran MiXCR on the PCR reads. This sample has approximately 63,000 distinct CDR3 sequences, with roughly a fifth found just once. Sequenced: naive CD8+ T cells from blood, with Jurkat cell RNA spiked in. Stated subset: FACS-sorted CD8+CD4-CCR7+CD45RA+ naive T cells. The sequence derives from a human donor in good health. Some libraries in this study had Jurkat cell RNA spiked in.

The CDR3 DNA follows: TGCAGCGTTGAAGCAGGCAGGAGGCCCGGGGAGCTGTTTTTT. As protein: CSVEAGRRPGELFF. The V gene is TRBV29-1, the J gene TRBJ2-2; possibly TRBD2 for D (5 bases). V lost 1 base and J lost 6, with 12 bases in between. There are 14 residues in the CDR3. Per germline, CDR1 SQVTM and CDR2 ANQGSEA.